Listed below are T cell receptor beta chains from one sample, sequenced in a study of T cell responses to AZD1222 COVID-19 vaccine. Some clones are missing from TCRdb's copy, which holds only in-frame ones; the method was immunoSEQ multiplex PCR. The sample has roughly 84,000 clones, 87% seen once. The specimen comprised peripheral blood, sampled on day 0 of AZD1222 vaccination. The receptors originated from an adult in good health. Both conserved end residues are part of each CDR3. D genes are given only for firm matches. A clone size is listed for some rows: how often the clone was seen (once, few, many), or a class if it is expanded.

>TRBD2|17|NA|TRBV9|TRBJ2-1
TGTGCCAGCAGCGCTGACCCCCTGGCGGGAGGAGGCCATGAGCAGTTCTTC
CASSADPLAGGGHEQFF
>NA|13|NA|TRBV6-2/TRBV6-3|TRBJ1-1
TGTGCCAGCAGTTACTCGGGGGCTACTGAAGCTTTCTTT
CASSYSGATEAFF
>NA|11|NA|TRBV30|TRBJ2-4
TGTGCCTGGAATAGGAGGAACATTCAGTACTTC
CAWNRRNIQYF
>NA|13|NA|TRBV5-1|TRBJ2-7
TGCGCCAGCAGCTTGGCGCGGGACTACGAGCAGTACTTC
CASSLARDYEQYF
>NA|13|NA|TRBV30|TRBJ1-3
TGTGCCTGGAGTACGAATTCTGGAAACACCATATATTTT
CAWSTNSGNTIYF
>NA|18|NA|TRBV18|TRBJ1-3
TGTGCCAGCTCACCACCGGGCAGAGTTAGGGGCTCTGGAAACACCATATATTTT
CASSPPGRVRGSGNTIYF
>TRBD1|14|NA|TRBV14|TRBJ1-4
TGTGCCAGCAGCCCGAGACAGGGGAAAGAAAAACTGTTTTTT
CASSPRQGKEKLFF
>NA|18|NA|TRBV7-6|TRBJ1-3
TGTGCCAGCAGCTTAGTGGGGCAGGGAAACAGAGCTGGAAACACCATATATTTT
CASSLVGQGNRAGNTIYF
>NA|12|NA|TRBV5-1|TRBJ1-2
TGCGCCAGCAGCTTGAACAGGGATGGCTACACCTTC
CASSLNRDGYTF
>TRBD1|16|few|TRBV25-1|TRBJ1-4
TGTGCCAGCCGGACAGGGGGTAGTGCAACTAATGAAAAACTGTTTTTT
CASRTGGSATNEKLFF
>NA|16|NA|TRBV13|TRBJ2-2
TGTGCCAGCAGCTTAGGACTAGAGGGCAACACCGGGGAGCTGTTTTTT
CASSLGLEGNTGELFF
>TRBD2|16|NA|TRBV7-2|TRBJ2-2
TGTGCCAGCAGCGCGGGACTAGCGGGAGAGACCGGGGAGCTGTTTTTT
CASSAGLAGETGELFF
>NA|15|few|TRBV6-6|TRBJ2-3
TGTGCCAGCAGCTCACGCGGGCAAGTCACAGATACGCAGTATTTT
CASSSRGQVTDTQYF
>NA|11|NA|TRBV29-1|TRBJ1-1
TGCAGCGTTCGGAGATACACTGAAGCTTTCTTT
CSVRRYTEAFF
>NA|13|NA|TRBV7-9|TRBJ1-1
TGTGCCAGCAGCAGGGGATGGAACACTGAAGCTTTCTTT
CASSRGWNTEAFF
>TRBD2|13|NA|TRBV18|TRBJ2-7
TGTGCCAGCTCACCGGGACTAGCCTACGAGCAGTACTTC
CASSPGLAYEQYF
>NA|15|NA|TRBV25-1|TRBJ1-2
TGTGCCAGCAGTGAATTGGACAGCGCGCGGTATGGCTACACCTTC
CASSELDSARYGYTF
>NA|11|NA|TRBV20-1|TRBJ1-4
TGCAGTGCTAGAAATAATGAAAAACTGTTTTTT
CSARNNEKLFF
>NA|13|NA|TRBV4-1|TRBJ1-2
TGCGCCAGCAGCCAAGTCCCTTACTATGGCTACACCTTC
CASSQVPYYGYTF
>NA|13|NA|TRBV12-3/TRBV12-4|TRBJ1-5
TGTGCCAGCAGCCATGTTTTCAATCAGCCCCAGCATTTT
CASSHVFNQPQHF
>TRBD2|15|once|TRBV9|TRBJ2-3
TGTGCCAGCAGCGTAGTGGGACTAAGCACAGATACGCAGTATTTT
CASSVVGLSTDTQYF
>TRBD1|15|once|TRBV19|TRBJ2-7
TGTGCCAGTAGTATAGGGGGGACAGGGGGCTACGAGCAGTACTTC
CASSIGGTGGYEQYF
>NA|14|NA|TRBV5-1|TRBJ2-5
TGCGCCAGCAGCTTGGAGGGGCGGTCCGAGACCCAGTACTTC
CASSLEGRSETQYF
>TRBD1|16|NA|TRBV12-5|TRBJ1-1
TGTGCTAGTGGTTCAGGACAGGGTAATAGAAACACTGAAGCTTTCTTT
CASGSGQGNRNTEAFF
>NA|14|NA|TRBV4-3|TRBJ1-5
TGCGCCAGCAGCCAAGATTTCCCAAATCAGCCCCAGCATTTT
CASSQDFPNQPQHF
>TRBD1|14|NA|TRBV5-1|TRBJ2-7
TGCGCCAGCAGCTTGGGTGAGGGGGCGCTTGAGCAGTACTTC
CASSLGEGALEQYF
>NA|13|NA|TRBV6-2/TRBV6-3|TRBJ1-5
TGTGCCAGCAGCTCCAGGGACAATCAGCCCCAGCATTTT
CASSSRDNQPQHF
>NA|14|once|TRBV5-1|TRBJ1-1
TGCGCCAGCAGCTTGGTTGGAGACAACACTGAAGCTTTCTTT
CASSLVGDNTEAFF
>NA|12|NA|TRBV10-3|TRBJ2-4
TGTGCCATCAGTGGGGCCTCTTCCATTCAGTACTTC
CAISGASSIQYF
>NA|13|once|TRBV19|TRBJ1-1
TGTGCCAGTAGTTGGACGGGGAACACTGAAGCTTTCTTT
CASSWTGNTEAFF
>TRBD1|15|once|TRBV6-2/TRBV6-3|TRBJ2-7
TGTGCCAGCAGTTCACTCGGGACAGGGAAATACGAGCAGTACTTC
CASSSLGTGKYEQYF
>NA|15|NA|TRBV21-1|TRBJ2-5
TGTGCCAGCAGCAAACGGCCGGACACTAGAGAGACCCAGTACTTC
CASSKRPDTRETQYF
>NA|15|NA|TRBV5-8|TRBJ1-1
TGTGCCAGCAGCTCCTCCGGCAGGACGCGCGCTGAAGCTTTCTTT
CASSSSGRTRAEAFF
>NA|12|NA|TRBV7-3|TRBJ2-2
TGTGCCAGCAGCTTAAATGCCGGGGAGCTGTTTTTT
CASSLNAGELFF
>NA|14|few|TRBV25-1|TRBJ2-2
TGTGCCAGCAGTGTCCCCACGAGAACCGGGGAGCTGTTTTTT
CASSVPTRTGELFF
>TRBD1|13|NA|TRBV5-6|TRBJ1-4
TGTGCCAGCAGACAGGGGGCGAATGAAAAACTGTTTTTT
CASRQGANEKLFF
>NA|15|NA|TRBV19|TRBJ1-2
TGTGCCAGTAGTATAGGGTACAGATCAAACTATGGCTACACCTTC
CASSIGYRSNYGYTF
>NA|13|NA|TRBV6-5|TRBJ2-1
TGTGCCAGCAGCCGTAAACTTAACAATGAGCAGTTCTTC
CASSRKLNNEQFF
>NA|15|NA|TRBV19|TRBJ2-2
TGTGCCAGTAGGCCCTGGACTAACAACACCGGGGAGCTGTTTTTT
CASRPWTNNTGELFF
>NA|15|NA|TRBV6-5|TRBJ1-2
TGTGCCAGCAGACCCCCGGTCTCCACGGGCTATGGCTACACCTTC
CASRPPVSTGYGYTF
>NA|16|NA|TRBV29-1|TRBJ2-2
TGCAGCGTCGAATGGGTGGGCAGGGATAGCACCGGGGAGCTGTTTTTT
CSVEWVGRDSTGELFF